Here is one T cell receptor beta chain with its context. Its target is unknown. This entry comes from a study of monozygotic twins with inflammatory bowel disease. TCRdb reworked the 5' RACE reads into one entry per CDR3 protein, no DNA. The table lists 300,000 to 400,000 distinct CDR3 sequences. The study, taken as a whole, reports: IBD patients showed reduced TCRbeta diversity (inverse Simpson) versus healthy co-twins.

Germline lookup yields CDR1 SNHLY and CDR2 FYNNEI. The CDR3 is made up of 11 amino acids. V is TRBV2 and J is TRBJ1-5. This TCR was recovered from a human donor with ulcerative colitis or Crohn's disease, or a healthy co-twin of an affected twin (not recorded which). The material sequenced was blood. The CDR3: CASSDSQPQHF.